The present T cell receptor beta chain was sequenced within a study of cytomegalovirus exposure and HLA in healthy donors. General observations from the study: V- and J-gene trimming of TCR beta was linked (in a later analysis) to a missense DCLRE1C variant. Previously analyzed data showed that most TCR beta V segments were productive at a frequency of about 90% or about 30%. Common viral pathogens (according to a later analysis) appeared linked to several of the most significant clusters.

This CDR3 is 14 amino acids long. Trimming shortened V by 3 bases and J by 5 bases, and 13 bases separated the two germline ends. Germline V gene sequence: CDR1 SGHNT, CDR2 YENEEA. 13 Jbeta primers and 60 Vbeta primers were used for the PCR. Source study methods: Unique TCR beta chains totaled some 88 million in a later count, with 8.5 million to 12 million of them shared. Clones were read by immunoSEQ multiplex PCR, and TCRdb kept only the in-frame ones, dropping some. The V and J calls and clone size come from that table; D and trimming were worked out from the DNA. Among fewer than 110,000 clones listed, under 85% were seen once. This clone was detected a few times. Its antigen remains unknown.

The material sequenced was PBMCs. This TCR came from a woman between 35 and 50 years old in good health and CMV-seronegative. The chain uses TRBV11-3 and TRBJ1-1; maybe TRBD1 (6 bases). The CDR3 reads CASSFRGRGTEAFF. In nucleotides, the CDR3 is TGTGCCAGCAGCTTTCGGGGGCGGGGGACTGAAGCTTTCTTT.